The 32 T cell receptor beta chains below come from one sample, sequenced in a study of blood T cell repertoires in COVID-19. Libraries were prepared by immunoSEQ multiplex PCR; TCRdb keeps only in-frame clonotypes and omits some of them. The sample has about 180,000 clones, around 80% seen once; the top ten hold 12%. Material: peripheral blood. Receptors originate from an elderly woman with COVID-19, enrolled during active disease.

This clone was found once. The chain employs TRBV23-1 and TRBJ1-5, with no clear D. TRBV23-1 is marked as an open reading frame, function uncertain. The CDR3 is 12 amino acids. With 10 bases removed from V and 4 bases from J, the gap between germline ends came to 11 bases. For the CDR3, the DNA is TGCGCCACCGAACAACCGAATCAGCCCCAGCATTTT. Protein sequence: CATEQPNQPQHF.

This clone was counted between two and nine times. The chain is built from TRBV5-5 and TRBJ2-3, with a tentative D call TRBD1 (5 bases). The V and J ends lost 0 bases and 7 bases respectively, with 6 bases between them. The CDR3 spans 12 residues. In germline, CDR1 is SGHKS, CDR2 YYEKEE (reference sequence). The CDR3, as DNA: TGTGCCAGCAGCTTGGGGGGCAATACGCAGTATTTT. Translation: CASSLGGNTQYF.

CDR3 nucleotide sequence: TGTGCCAGCTCACCACGGACAGCCCCTGGAAACACCATATATTTT. As protein: CASSPRTAPGNTIYF. The V and J genes are TRBV18 and TRBJ1-3, with D possibly TRBD1 on 6 matching bases. Trimming left V 1 base short and J 2 bases short, with 9 bases between. Germline V gives CDR1 KGHSH, CDR2 LQKENI. This CDR3 has 15 amino acids.

Only one count was recorded for this clone. Different DNA sequences within this sample yield the same CDR3. The V gene is TRBV5-1, the J gene TRBJ2-3; D unclear. Trimming left V 0 bases short and J 0 bases short, with 5 bases between. Germline V CDR1 and CDR2: SGHRS, YFSETQ. The CDR3 runs to 14 residues. This CDR3 is CASSLAGSTDTQYF. The CDR3 DNA reads TGCGCCAGCAGCTTGGCCGGGAGCACAGATACGCAGTATTTT.

The chain recombines TRBV11-2 with TRBJ1-2; D is perhaps TRBD1 (6 bases). The CDR3 contains 14 residues. Germline CDR1 reads SGHAT; CDR2 reads FQNNGV. Deletions cut 3 bases from V and 8 bases from J, with 16 bases between. CDR3 protein: CASSLDSVSRGYTF. CDR3 DNA sequence: TGTGCCAGCAGCTTGGACAGCGTTTCGAGGGGCTACACCTTC.

This chain links TRBV3-1 (or the pseudogene TRBV3-2) with TRBJ2-5; unclear D gene. V was pared by 1 base and J by 12 bases, with 9 bases between. Germline V gives CDR1 LGHDT, CDR2 YNNKEL (reference sequence). The CDR3 spans 11 residues. CDR3 amino acids: CASSQGREEYF. As DNA, the CDR3 is TGTGCCAGCAGCCAAGGCAGAGAGGAGTACTTC.

The chain links TRBV19 to TRBJ2-1; D unclear. Trimming shortened V by 4 bases and J by 10 bases, and 14 bases separated the two germline ends. Germline CDR1 is LNHDA and CDR2 is SQIVND (reference sequence). This CDR3 spans 13 amino acids. The CDR3 nucleotides are TGTGCCAGTAGTAGATCGCCTACCACGGAGCAGTTCTTC. Protein product: CASSRSPTTEQFF.

The J gene is TRBJ1-1, the V gene TRBV9; TRBD1 agrees at 7 bases. This CDR3 region has 14 residues. Germline values: CDR1 SGDLS, CDR2 YYNGEE. Losses at the gene ends were 4 bases for V and 7 bases for J; bases not matched to a gene: 10. The CDR3 protein is CASSSTGDWGEAFF. The CDR3 DNA is TGTGCCAGCAGCTCCACAGGGGATTGGGGTGAAGCTTTCTTT.

The chain uses TRBV28 and TRBJ2-5; TRBD1 agrees at 7 bases. Germline V gene lookup returns CDR1 MDHEN and CDR2 SYDVKM. The length of the CDR3 is 13 residues. The V and J ends lost 8 bases and 2 bases, in that order; junction bases with no gene match: 5. CDR3 amino acids: CASLRQGQETQYF. The CDR3 nucleotides read TGTGCCAGCCTTAGACAGGGTCAAGAGACCCAGTACTTC.

The rearrangement links TRBV5-1 to TRBJ1-2; no reliable D call. Trimming removed 4 bases at V and 8 bases at J, with 18 bases between. CDR3 length: 14 residues. In germline, CDR1 is SGHRS, CDR2 YFSETQ. The CDR3 region is CASSPDTLSGGYTF. CDR3 DNA sequence: TGCGCCAGCAGCCCCGACACACTCTCAGGCGGCTACACCTTC. Complete variable domain (other parts from reference TRBV5-1 and TRBJ1-2): KAGVTQTPRYLIKTRGQQVTLSCSPISGHRSVSWYQQTPGQGLQFLFEYFSETQRNKGNFPGRFSGRQFSNSRSEMNVSTLELGDSALYLCASSPDTLSGGYTFGSGTRLTVV.

The genes are TRBV11-3 and TRBJ1-2; TRBD1 might be the D (6 bases). This CDR3 comprises 13 residues. The V end lost 4 bases, the J end lost 4 bases, and 10 bases lay between the germline ends. Germline lookup yields CDR1 SGHNT and CDR2 YENEEA. CDR3 DNA: TGTGCCAGCAGCTCCTACAGGGCCTATGGCTACACCTTC. Encoded protein: CASSSYRAYGYTF.

The sample holds a few counts of this clone. V and J are TRBV7-9 and TRBJ1-2; D possibly corresponds to TRBD1 (5 bases). The CDR3 totals 16 residues. Per germline, CDR1 SEHNR and CDR2 FQNEAQ (reference sequence). V lost 1 base and J lost 3, with 15 bases in between. The CDR3 here is CASSLGVQGQDYGYTF. Written as DNA, the CDR3 is TGTGCCAGCAGCTTAGGAGTCCAGGGCCAGGACTATGGCTACACCTTC.

This clone turned up a few times. V is TRBV24-1 and J is TRBJ2-1; D unclear. V shed 2 bases and J shed 9 bases, with 10 bases lying between them. Germline V CDR1 and CDR2: KGHDR, SFDVKD. This CDR3 comprises 13 residues. Here the CDR3 reads CATSDSLEGEQFF. CDR3 coding DNA: TGTGCCACCAGTGATTCTCTAGAAGGTGAGCAGTTCTTC.

The chain couples TRBV6-2 or TRBV6-3 to TRBJ1-5; D is ambiguous. This CDR3 has 13 amino acids. The germline V and J ends were trimmed by 2 bases and 9 bases, with 11 bases remaining between them. CDR1 MNHEY and CDR2 SVGEGT come from the germline V gene. CDR3 protein: CASSYQEFRPQHF. CDR3 sequence (DNA): TGTGCCAGCAGTTACCAAGAGTTCCGGCCCCAGCATTTT.

The chain is built from TRBV14 and TRBJ2-1; 8 bases agree with TRBD2. CDR1 is SGHDN and CDR2 is FVKESK in the germline V gene. After removal of 4 bases from V and 9 bases from J, the junction contained 8 bases not matched to a gene. The CDR3 has 14 amino acids. The DNA of the CDR3 is TGTGCCAGCAGCCGGGTAGCGGGGAGGGGTGAGCAGTTCTTC. Its translation is CASSRVAGRGEQFF.

The chain recombines TRBV27 with TRBJ2-7; TRBD1 matches 11 bases. J gave up 3 bases and V 0 bases, and 4 bases lay outside the gene matches. The CDR3 consists of 16 residues. CDR1 is MNHEY, CDR2 SMNVEV, per germline (reference sequence). This CDR3 reads CASSLSLGTGGYEQYF. The CDR3 DNA reads TGTGCCAGCAGTTTATCCCTCGGGACAGGGGGCTACGAGCAGTACTTC.

The chain joins TRBV5-4 to TRBJ2-1; D is unclear. Between the trimmed V and J ends, which lost 0 bases and 7 bases, there was a span of 14 bases. The germline V gene has CDR1 SGHNT and CDR2 YYREEE (reference sequence). This CDR3 comprises 15 residues. The CDR3, as DNA: TGTGCCAGCAGCTTGGAAGTGGGCCCCAGGAATGAGCAGTTCTTC. Its protein is CASSLEVGPRNEQFF.

Here the CDR3 DNA reads TGTGCCAGCAGCCCACGACTAGCGGGGGGGCCCGATACGCAGTATTTT. Protein sequence: CASSPRLAGGPDTQYF. V is TRBV3-1 (or the pseudogene TRBV3-2) and J is TRBJ2-3, with 14 bases matching TRBD2. The CDR3 extends over 16 amino acids. CDR1 and CDR2 from the germline V gene are LGHDT and YNNKEL (reference sequence). Trimming at V came to 4 bases and at J to 6 bases, leaving 6 bases not matched to a gene.

The chain couples TRBV7-2 to TRBJ2-3; 10 bases fit TRBD2. Per germline, CDR1 SGHTA and CDR2 FQGNSA. V shed 5 bases and J 1 base; nucleotides not matched to a gene: 6. The CDR3 has 16 residues. The DNA of the CDR3 is TGTGCCAGCAGCCAAGCGGGGGGGGGTGGCACAGATACGCAGTATTTT. It specifies CASSQAGGGGTDTQYF. Full variable domain (missing parts from reference TRBV7-2 and TRBJ2-3): GAGVSQSPSNKVTEKGKDVELRCDPISGHTALYWYRQSLGQGLEFLIYFQGNSAPDKSGLPSDRFSAERTGGSVSTLTIQRTQQEDSAVYLCASSQAGGGGTDTQYFGPGTRLTVL.

The chain combines TRBV2 with TRBJ2-3; 11 bases map to TRBD2. The CDR3 runs to 15 residues. Germline V gene lookup returns CDR1 SNHLY and CDR2 FYNNEI. J gave up 2 bases and V 5 bases, and 3 bases lay outside the gene matches. In DNA, the CDR3 is TGTGCCAGCAGTCTACTAGCGGGAGTCACAGATACGCAGTATTTT. Translated: CASSLLAGVTDTQYF.

V is TRBV28 and J is TRBJ2-3; no definite D call. Per the germline V gene, CDR1 is MDHEN and CDR2 is SYDVKM. The CDR3 sequence is 11 residues long. The ends were cut back, 5 bases at V and 7 bases at J, with 7 bases in the middle. In DNA form, the CDR3 reads TGTGCCAGCAGTGTATTTAATACGCAGTATTTT. Translated, it gives CASSVFNTQYF.

The J gene is TRBJ1-1, the V gene TRBV5-6; TRBD1 agrees at 9 bases. Trimming took 4 bases from V and 1 from J; bases not matched to a gene: 5. This CDR3 spans 15 amino acids. Per germline, CDR1 SGHDT and CDR2 YYEEEE. CDR3 protein: CASSPTTGGNTEAFF. In DNA form, the CDR3 reads TGTGCCAGCAGCCCGACGACAGGGGGGAACACTGAAGCTTTCTTT.

This clone was observed once. V usage is TRBV6-6 and J usage is TRBJ2-7; TRBD1 matches 7 bases. V shed 6 bases and J 6 bases; nucleotides not matched to a gene: 5. The germline V gene encodes CDR1 MNHNY and CDR2 SVGAGI (reference sequence). The CDR3 contains 12 residues. CDR3 in amino acids: CASSHDRVEQYF. CDR3 DNA sequence: TGTGCCAGCAGCCACGACAGGGTCGAGCAGTACTTC.

The V call is TRBV2, the J call TRBJ1-1, with TRBD1 as a possible D gene (5 bases). The CDR3 extends over 16 amino acids. Germline values: CDR1 SNHLY, CDR2 FYNNEI. The V gene lost 0 bases and the J gene lost 0 bases, with 11 bases spanning the gap. CDR3 region: CASSEALLTVNTEAFF. The DNA of the CDR3 is TGTGCCAGCAGTGAAGCCCTACTGACAGTGAACACTGAAGCTTTCTTT.

V is TRBV7-9 and J is TRBJ1-1, with 7 bases identical to TRBD1. CDR3 size: 13 residues. Trimming at V came to 5 bases and at J to 5 bases, leaving 5 bases not matched to a gene. Germline CDR1 SEHNR, CDR2 FQNEAQ (reference sequence). As DNA, the CDR3 is TGTGCCAGCAGCGTTACAGGGGTGACTGAAGCTTTCTTT. Translation gives CASSVTGVTEAFF.

V is TRBV5-1 and J is TRBJ2-7, with no clear D. V was pared by 0 bases and J by 3 bases, with 7 bases between. Germline V lookup: CDR1 SGHRS, CDR2 YFSETQ. This CDR3 comprises 13 residues. Here the CDR3 reads CASSLDTFYEQYF. In DNA, the CDR3 is TGCGCCAGCAGCTTGGACACCTTCTACGAGCAGTACTTC.

This rearrangement joins TRBV7-8 to TRBJ2-1, with D possibly matching TRBD1 (5 bases). Per the germline V gene, CDR1 is SGHVS and CDR2 is FQNEAQ. The CDR3 is 17 residues long. The V gene lost 4 bases and the J gene lost 0 bases, with 16 bases spanning the gap. The CDR3 protein is CASSSHQGWSSYNEQFF. CDR3 DNA: TGTGCCAGCAGCTCCCACCAGGGCTGGAGCTCCTACAATGAGCAGTTCTTC.

The chain carries TRBV18 and TRBJ1-3, with 8 bases lining up with TRBD1. The germline V gene encodes CDR1 KGHSH and CDR2 LQKENI. Unmatched junction bases numbered 5, after V lost 4 bases and J lost 0 bases. The length of the CDR3 is 16 residues. The CDR3 region is CASSRGTGSSGNTIYF. In DNA form, the CDR3 reads TGTGCCAGCTCACGCGGGACAGGTAGCTCTGGAAACACCATATATTTT.

The V and J genes are TRBV27 and TRBJ2-1; no clear D. Germline V CDR1 and CDR2: MNHEY, SMNVEV (reference sequence). This CDR3 has 17 residues. Trimming cost V 6 bases and J 4 bases, with 22 bases left between them. The CDR3 nucleotides are TGTGCCAGCAGGAACCTCCCCCCGCGACAACAATACAATGAGCAGTTCTTC. Amino acid sequence: CASRNLPPRQQYNEQFF.

This clone is a singleton in its sample. The chain couples TRBV21-1 to TRBJ1-4; whether TRBD1, the table's D call, matches the DNA was not checked. TRBV21-1 counts as a pseudogene. CDR3 length equals 17 residues. The CDR3 bases are TGTGCCAGCAACGCCCCCTTGAGACAGGGGGAAATTGAAAAACTGTTTTTT. Amino acid sequence: CASNAPLRQGEIEKLFF.

V usage is TRBV5-5 and J usage is TRBJ1-3; 10 nucleotides agree with TRBD1. V was pared by 0 bases and J by 3 bases, with 9 bases of the junction left unmatched. The CDR3 runs 18 residues. Germline values: CDR1 SGHKS, CDR2 YYEKEE (reference sequence). CDR3 sequence reads: CASSLDDGGQGSGNTIYF. DNA for the CDR3: TGTGCCAGCAGCTTGGATGACGGGGGACAGGGGAGTGGAAACACCATATATTTT.

This chain joins TRBV2 and TRBJ1-5, with a tentative D call TRBD1 (6 bases). The V end lost 5 bases, the J end lost 0 bases, and 11 bases lay between the germline ends. Germline V gene lookup returns CDR1 SNHLY and CDR2 FYNNEI. The CDR3 loop spans 15 amino acids. The DNA of the CDR3 is TGTGCCAGCAGTACAATACAGGGTAGCAATCAGCCCCAGCATTTT. Its protein product is CASSTIQGSNQPQHF.